Given below is one T cell receptor beta chain in context. Germline CDR1 is SGHRS and CDR2 is YFSETQ. Unmatched junction bases numbered 3, after V lost 4 bases and J lost 0 bases. This CDR3 is 15 amino acids long. This entry belongs to a study of OX40 agonist ivuxolimab in advanced cancers. Generated by immunoSEQ multiplex PCR, the TCRdb table keeps only in-frame clones and is missing some. The sample records about 44,000 clones, about 93% being singletons. The sequencing here drew on CD4+ or CD8+ T cells sorted from blood, taken in a trial of the OX40 agonist ivuxolimab. J is TRBJ2-7 and V is TRBV5-1; 11 bases line up with TRBD1. This clonotype was sampled from an adult with an advanced solid tumor such as melanoma, head and neck, liver or kidney cancer. This chain's CDR3 is CASSPGTGGSYEQYF. Written as DNA, the CDR3 is TGCGCCAGCAGCCCGGGGACAGGGGGCTCCTACGAGCAGTACTTC.